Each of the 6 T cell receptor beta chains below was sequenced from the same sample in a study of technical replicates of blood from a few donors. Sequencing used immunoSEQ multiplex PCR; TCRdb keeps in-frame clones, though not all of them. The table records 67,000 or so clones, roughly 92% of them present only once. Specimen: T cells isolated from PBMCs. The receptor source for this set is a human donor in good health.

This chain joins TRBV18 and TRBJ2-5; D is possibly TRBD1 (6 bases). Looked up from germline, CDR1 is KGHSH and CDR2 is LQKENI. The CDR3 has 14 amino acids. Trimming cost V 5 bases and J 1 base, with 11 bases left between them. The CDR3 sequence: CASSSGHTQETQYF. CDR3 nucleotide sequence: TGTGCCAGCTCATCGGGACATACCCAAGAGACCCAGTACTTC.

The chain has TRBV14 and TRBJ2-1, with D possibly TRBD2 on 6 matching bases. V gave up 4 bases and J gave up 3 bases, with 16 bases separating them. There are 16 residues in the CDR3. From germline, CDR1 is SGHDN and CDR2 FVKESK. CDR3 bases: TGTGCCAGCAGCCCCCGAGCTAGCGAGATCTACAATGAGCAGTTCTTC. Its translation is CASSPRASEIYNEQFF.

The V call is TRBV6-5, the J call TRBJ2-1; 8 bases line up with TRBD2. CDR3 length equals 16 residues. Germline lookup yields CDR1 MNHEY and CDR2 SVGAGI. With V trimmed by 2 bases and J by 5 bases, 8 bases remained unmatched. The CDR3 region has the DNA TGTGCCAGCAGTTACCCCGGGCTAGCGGGTAACAATGAGCAGTTCTTC. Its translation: CASSYPGLAGNNEQFF.

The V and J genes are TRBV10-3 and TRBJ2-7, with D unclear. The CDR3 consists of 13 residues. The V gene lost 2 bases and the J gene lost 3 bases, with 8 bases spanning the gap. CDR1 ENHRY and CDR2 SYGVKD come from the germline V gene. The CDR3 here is CAISETDGYEQYF. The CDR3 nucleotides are TGTGCCATCAGTGAGACAGACGGCTACGAGCAGTACTTC.

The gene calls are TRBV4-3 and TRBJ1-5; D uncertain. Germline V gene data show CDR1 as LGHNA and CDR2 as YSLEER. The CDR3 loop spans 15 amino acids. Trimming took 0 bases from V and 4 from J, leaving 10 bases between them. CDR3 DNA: TGCGCCAGCAGCCAAGAACGACTGACTAATCAGCCCCAGCATTTT. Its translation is CASSQERLTNQPQHF.

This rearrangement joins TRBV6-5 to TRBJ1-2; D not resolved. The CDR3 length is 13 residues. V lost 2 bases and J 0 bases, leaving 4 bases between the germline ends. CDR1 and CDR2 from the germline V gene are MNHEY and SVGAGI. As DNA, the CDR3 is TGTGCCAGCAGTTACCGGGCTAACTATGGCTACACCTTC. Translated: CASSYRANYGYTF.